Given below is one T cell receptor (beta chain) in context. CDR3 size: 15 residues. V lost 2 bases to trimming and J lost 8 bases; unmatched junction nucleotides: 7. Germline CDR1 is MNHNS and CDR2 is SASEGT. The data derive from a study of blood T cell repertoires in COVID-19. Study context: Material from acute and convalescent COVID-19 was sourced from the United States, Italy and Spain. PBMCs, B-cell-depleted T cells, or T cells were the source of the cDNA or gDNA that made up the material.

How the authors handled the data: Amplification of reference gene primers provided the estimated nucleated cell counts. Produced via immunoSEQ multiplex PCR; TCRdb's table is partial and in-frame only. From that table come the V and J calls and clone size; the DNA was used to work out D and trimming. The data hold about 160,000 clones, with 84% observed a single time. The sample consisted of peripheral blood. The V call is TRBV6-1, the J call TRBJ2-1, with 9 bases aligning to TRBD1. The clonotype comes from a woman older than 75 with acute or convalescent COVID-19. CDR3 region: CASSESGTGSHEQFF. CDR3 nucleotides: TGTGCCAGCAGTGAATCCGGGACAGGGTCCCATGAGCAGTTCTTC.